The subject of this entry is one TCR beta chain. The method was immunoSEQ multiplex PCR; TCRdb's version includes in-frame clones alone and lacks a portion of them. The repertoire includes 35,000 to 50,000 clones, approximately 80% of them detected once, and approximately 0.54% sits in the top ten. The sort gate was single viable CD3+CD4+CD8-CD45RO+ cells for memory CD4+ T cells. The data are from a study of memory CD4+ T cells and cytomegalovirus serostatus. The CDR3 is made up of 11 amino acids. The germline gives CDR1 MDHEN, CDR2 SYDVKM. V was trimmed by 10 bases and J by 4 bases, leaving 8 bases between them.

The J gene is TRBJ1-5, the V gene TRBV28, with a weak D call TRBD1 (6 bases). The sequence was obtained from an adult in good health and CMV-seronegative. The sequenced sample was memory CD4+ T cells from blood. The CDR3 here is CATTGNQPQHF. CDR3 nucleotides: TGTGCCACCACAGGGAATCAGCCCCAGCATTTT.